This record concerns one T cell receptor beta chain sequence. Generated by immunoSEQ multiplex PCR, the TCRdb table keeps only in-frame clones and is missing some. The sample carries approximately 2.4 million clones, approximately 96% recorded once. This specimen comes from a study of shared clonotypes between healthy human individuals. In the study overall: CD4 naive cells filled three plates per donor, CD4 memory three, CD8 naive two and CD8 memory one.

Germline lookup yields CDR1 MDHEN and CDR2 SYDVKM. V dropped 2 bases and J dropped 2 bases, with 7 bases sitting between them. The CDR3 is 13 residues long. V and J are TRBV28 and TRBJ2-7; D uncertain. The origin of this receptor is a man younger than 35 in good health. Sequencing input: naive CD4+ T cells sorted from blood. Subset reported: CD45RA+ positively selected. The CDR3 spells CASSLTSPYEQYF. The CDR3 DNA reads as TGTGCCAGCAGTTTAACGTCCCCCTACGAGCAGTACTTC.